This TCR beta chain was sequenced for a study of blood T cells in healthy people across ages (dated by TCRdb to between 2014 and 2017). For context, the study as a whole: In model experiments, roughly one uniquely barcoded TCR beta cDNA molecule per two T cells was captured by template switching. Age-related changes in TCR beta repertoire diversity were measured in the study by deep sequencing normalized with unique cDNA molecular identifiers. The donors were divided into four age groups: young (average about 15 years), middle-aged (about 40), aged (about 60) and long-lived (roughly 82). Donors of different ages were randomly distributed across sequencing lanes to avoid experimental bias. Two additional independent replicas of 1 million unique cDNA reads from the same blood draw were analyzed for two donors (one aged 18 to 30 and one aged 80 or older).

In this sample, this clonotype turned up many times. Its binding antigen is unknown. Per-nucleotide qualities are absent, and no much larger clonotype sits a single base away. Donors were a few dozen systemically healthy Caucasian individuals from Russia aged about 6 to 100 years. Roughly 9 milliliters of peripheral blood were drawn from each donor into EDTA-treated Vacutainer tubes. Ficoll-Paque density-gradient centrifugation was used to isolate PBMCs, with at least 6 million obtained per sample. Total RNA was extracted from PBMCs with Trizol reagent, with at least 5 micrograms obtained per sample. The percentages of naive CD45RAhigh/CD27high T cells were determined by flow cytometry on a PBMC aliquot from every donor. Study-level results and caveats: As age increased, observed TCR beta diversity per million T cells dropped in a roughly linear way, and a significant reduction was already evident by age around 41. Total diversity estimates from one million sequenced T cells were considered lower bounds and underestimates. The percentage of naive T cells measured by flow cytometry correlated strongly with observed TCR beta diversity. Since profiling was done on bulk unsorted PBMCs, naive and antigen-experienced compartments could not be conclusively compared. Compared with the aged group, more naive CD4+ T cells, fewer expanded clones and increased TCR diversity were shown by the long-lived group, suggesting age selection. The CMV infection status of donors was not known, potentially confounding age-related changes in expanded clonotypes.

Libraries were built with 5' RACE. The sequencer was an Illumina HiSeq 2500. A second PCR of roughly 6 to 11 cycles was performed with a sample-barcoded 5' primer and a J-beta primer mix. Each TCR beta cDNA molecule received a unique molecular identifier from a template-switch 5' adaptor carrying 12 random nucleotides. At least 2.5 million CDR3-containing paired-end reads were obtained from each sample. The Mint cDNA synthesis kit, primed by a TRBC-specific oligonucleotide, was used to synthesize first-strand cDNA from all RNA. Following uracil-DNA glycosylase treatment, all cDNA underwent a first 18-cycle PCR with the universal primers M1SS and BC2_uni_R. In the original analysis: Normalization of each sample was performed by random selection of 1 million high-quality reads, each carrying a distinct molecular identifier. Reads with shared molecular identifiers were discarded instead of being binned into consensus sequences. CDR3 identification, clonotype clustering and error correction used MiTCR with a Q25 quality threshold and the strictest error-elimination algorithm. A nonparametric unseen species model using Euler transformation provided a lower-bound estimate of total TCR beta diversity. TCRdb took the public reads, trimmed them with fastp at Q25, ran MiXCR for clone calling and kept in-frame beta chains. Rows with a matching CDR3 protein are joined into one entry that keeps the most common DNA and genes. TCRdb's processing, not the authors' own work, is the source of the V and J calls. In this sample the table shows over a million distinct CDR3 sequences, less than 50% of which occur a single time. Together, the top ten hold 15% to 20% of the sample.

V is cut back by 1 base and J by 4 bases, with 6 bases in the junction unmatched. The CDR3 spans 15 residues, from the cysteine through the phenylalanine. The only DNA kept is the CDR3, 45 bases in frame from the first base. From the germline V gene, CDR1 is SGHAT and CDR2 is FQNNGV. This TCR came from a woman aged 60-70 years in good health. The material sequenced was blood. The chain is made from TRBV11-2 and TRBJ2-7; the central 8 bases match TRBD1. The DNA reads TGTGCCAGCAGCTTAGGGGGAGGACAGGGTTACGAGCAGTACTTC. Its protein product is CASSLGGGQGYEQYF.